The next 7 T cell receptor beta chains were all read from a single sample in a study of blood T cell repertoires in COVID-19. Produced via immunoSEQ multiplex PCR; TCRdb's table is partial and in-frame only. The data hold more than 300,000 clones, with roughly 91% observed a single time. The source material was peripheral blood. These receptors all come from a woman aged 25-40 years with COVID-19, enrolled during active disease.

This chain connects TRBV6-1 to TRBJ1-2, with D possibly TRBD1 on 5 matching bases. CDR3 length: 16 residues. The V end was cut by 4 bases, the J end by 2 bases, with 17 bases between. Germline V gene sequence: CDR1 MNHNS, CDR2 SASEGT. This CDR3 reads CASSGGHPRANYGYTF. The CDR3 DNA reads TGTGCCAGCAGTGGGGGCCACCCTCGTGCCAACTATGGCTACACCTTC.

The table lists this clone with a count of one. V is TRBV6-4 and J is TRBJ2-3; 8 nucleotides agree with TRBD2. V lost 2 bases and J lost 4; bases outside the gene matches: 8. CDR3 size: 16 residues. Germline V gene lookup returns CDR1 MRHNA and CDR2 SNTAGT. CDR3 DNA sequence: TGTGCCAGCAGTGACAAGAGCGGGGGCGGGGCAGATACGCAGTATTTT. As protein: CASSDKSGGGADTQYF.

The gene calls are TRBV3-1 (or the pseudogene TRBV3-2) and TRBJ2-7; unclear D gene. The germline gives CDR1 LGHDT, CDR2 YNNKEL (reference sequence). V was pared by 3 bases and J by 3 bases, with 15 bases between. The CDR3 runs 15 residues. In nucleotides, the CDR3 is TGTGCCAGCAGCCACTTGTCTACAGAAAGCTACGAGCAGTACTTC. It codes for CASSHLSTESYEQYF.

The chain joins TRBV6-5 to TRBJ1-6; D not certain. Trimming shortened V by 6 bases and J by 9 bases, and 15 bases separated the two germline ends. Germline-derived CDR1 and CDR2 are MNHEY and SVGAGI. The CDR3 runs 14 residues. The CDR3 protein is CASSKGASGSPLHF. The CDR3, as DNA: TGTGCCAGCAGCAAGGGAGCGAGTGGTTCACCCCTCCACTTT.

The table lists this clone with a count of one. The chain has TRBV6-2 or TRBV6-3 and TRBJ1-5; the D gene is possibly TRBD1 (5 bases). The CDR3 loop spans 17 amino acids. The germline V and J ends were trimmed by 0 bases and 7 bases, with 19 bases remaining between them. Germline V gene sequence: CDR1 MNHEY, CDR2 SVGEGT. The CDR3: CASSYSRTGQGGQPQHF. The CDR3 DNA follows: TGTGCCAGCAGTTACTCCCGTACTGGCCAGGGAGGGCAGCCCCAGCATTTT.

The V call is TRBV6-2 or TRBV6-3, the J call TRBJ1-1; a possible D gene is TRBD1 (6 bases). The CDR3 runs to 11 residues. Trimming took off 6 bases at V and 8 bases at J, with 10 bases between the two ends. Germline V gene sequence: CDR1 MNHEY, CDR2 SVGEGT. CDR3 DNA sequence: TGTGCCAGCAGCTTAACAGGGGAAGCTTTCTTT. Translating it yields CASSLTGEAFF.

The chain has TRBV13 and TRBJ2-5; unclear D gene. V lost 3 bases to trimming and J lost 4 bases, with 3 bases between them. Per germline, CDR1 PRHDT and CDR2 FYEKMQ (reference sequence). The CDR3 extends over 11 amino acids. The chain's CDR3 is CASSFGETQYF. In nucleotides, the CDR3 is TGTGCCAGCAGCTTCGGAGAGACCCAGTACTTC.